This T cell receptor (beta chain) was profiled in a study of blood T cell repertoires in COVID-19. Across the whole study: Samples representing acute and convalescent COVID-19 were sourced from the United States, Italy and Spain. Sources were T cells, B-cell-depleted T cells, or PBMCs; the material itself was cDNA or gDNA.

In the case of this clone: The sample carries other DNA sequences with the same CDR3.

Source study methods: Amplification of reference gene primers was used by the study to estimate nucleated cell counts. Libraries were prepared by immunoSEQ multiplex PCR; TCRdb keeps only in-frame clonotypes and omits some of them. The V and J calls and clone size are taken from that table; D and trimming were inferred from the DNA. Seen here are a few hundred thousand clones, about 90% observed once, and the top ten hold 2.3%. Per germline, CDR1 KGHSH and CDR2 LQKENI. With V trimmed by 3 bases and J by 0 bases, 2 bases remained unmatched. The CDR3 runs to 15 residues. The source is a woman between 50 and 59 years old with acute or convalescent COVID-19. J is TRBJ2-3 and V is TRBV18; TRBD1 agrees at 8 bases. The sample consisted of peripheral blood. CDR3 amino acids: CASSPGQVSTDTQYF. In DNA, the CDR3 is TGTGCCAGCTCACCGGGACAGGTGAGCACAGATACGCAGTATTTT.